This TCR beta chain is drawn from a study of OX40 agonist ivuxolimab in advanced cancers. General study points: Relative to CD4+ cells, CD8+ T cells on average had more expanded clones.

The CDR3 is 15 amino acids. Trimming removed 6 bases at V and 3 bases at J, with 17 bases between. Germline lookup yields CDR1 KGHSH and CDR2 LQKENI. The table came from immunoSEQ multiplex PCR; TCRdb's copy has only in-frame clones and leaves some out. The data show some 30,000 clones, 70% to 85% seen once. Of note for this clone: Its antigen is as yet unknown.

This receptor was identified in an adult with an advanced solid tumor such as melanoma, head and neck, liver or kidney cancer. Here the sequenced sample was CD4+ or CD8+ T cells sorted from blood, taken in a trial of the OX40 agonist ivuxolimab. The rearrangement joins TRBV18 to TRBJ1-2; D gene uncertain. The CDR3 spells CASSEGSLDYYGYTF. The CDR3 DNA is TGTGCCAGCTCTGAAGGATCCTTAGACTACTATGGCTACACCTTC.